Only a few counts were recorded for the clone carrying this T cell receptor beta chain. This entry belongs to a study of blood T cell repertoires in COVID-19. As for the study in general: The United States, Italy and Spain supplied acute and convalescent COVID-19 samples. In each case, the material was cDNA or gDNA derived from T cells, B-cell-depleted T cells, or PBMCs.

Profiled with immunoSEQ multiplex PCR; TCRdb holds only in-frame clones, not every one. The sample yields about 100,000 clones, approximately 86% seen once. Trimming removed 2 bases at V and 6 bases at J, with 15 bases between. The germline gives CDR1 SGHAT, CDR2 FQNNGV. CDR3 length: 15 amino acids. Sequencing input: peripheral blood. The chain is built from TRBV11-2 and TRBJ2-3, with D possibly being TRBD2 (6 bases). The TCR was taken from a man in his fifties with active or convalescent COVID-19. The CDR3: CASSLRDPGVDTQYF. The CDR3 DNA reads as TGTGCCAGCAGCTTAAGGGACCCGGGGGTGGATACGCAGTATTTT.